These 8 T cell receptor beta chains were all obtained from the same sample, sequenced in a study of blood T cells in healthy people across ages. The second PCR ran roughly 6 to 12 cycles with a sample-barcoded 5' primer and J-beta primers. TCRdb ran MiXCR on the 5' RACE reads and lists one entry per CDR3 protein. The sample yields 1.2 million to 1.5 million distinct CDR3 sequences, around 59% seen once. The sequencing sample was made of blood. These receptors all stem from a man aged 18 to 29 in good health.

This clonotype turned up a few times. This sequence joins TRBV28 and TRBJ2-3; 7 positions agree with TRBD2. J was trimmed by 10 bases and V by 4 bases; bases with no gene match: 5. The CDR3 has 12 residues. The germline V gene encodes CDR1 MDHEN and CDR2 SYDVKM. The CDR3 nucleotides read TGTGCCAGCAGTTCAAGAGGGAGGGCGCAGTATTTT. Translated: CASSSRGRAQYF.

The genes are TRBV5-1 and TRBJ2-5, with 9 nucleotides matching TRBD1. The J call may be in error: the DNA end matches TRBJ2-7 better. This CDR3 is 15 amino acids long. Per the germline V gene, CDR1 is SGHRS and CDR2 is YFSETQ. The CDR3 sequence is CASSLVLGQGYEQYF. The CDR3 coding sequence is TGCGCCAGCAGCTTGGTTTTGGGACAGGGCTACGAGCAGTACTTC.

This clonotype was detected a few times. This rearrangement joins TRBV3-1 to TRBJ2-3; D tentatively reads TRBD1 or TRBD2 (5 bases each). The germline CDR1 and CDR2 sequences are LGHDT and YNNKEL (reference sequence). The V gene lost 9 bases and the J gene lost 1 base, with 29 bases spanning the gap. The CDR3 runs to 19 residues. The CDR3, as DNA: TGTGCCAGTGGGCAAAGAGGGGCGAAGCCTGGGGGACGCACAGATACGCAGTATTTT. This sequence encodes CASGQRGAKPGGRTDTQYF.

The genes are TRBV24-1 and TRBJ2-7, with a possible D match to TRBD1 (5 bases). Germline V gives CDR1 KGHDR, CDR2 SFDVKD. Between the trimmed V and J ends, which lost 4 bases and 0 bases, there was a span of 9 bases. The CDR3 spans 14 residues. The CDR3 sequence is CATSDRTLSYEQYF. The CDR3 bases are TGTGCCACCAGTGACCGGACACTCTCCTACGAGCAGTACTTC.

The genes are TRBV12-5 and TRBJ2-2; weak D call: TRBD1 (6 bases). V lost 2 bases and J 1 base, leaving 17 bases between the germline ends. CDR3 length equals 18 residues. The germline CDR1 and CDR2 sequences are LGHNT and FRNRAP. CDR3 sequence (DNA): TGTGCTAGTGGTTTGCCCCCGACAGGTCGACAGAACACCGGGGAGCTGTTTTTT. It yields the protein CASGLPPTGRQNTGELFF.

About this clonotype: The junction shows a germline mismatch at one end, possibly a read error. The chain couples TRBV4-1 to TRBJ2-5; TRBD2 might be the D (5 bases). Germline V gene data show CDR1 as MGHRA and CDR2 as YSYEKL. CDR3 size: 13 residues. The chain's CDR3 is CARSQLVEETQYF. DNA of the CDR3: TGTGCCCGCAGCCAACTAGTCGAAGAGACCCAGTACTTC.

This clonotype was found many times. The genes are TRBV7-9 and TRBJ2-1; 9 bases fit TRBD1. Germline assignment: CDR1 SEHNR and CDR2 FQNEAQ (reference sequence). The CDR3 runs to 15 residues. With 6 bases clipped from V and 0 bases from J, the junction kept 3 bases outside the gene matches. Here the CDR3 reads CASSSTGGSYNEQFF. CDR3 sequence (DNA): TGTGCCAGCAGTTCGACAGGGGGCTCCTACAATGAGCAGTTCTTC. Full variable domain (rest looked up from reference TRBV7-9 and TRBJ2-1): DTGVSQNPRHKITKRGQNVTFRCDPISEHNRLYWYRQTLGQGPEFLTYFQNEAQLEKSRLLSDRFSAERPKGSFSTLEIQRTEQGDSAMYLCASSSTGGSYNEQFFGPGTRLTVL.

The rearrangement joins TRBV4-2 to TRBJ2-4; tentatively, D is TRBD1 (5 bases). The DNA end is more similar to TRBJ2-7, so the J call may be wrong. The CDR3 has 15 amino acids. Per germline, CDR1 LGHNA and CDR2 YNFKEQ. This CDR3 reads CASSQNQGSSHEQYF. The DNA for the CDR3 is TGTGCCAGCAGCCAAAATCAGGGAAGTAGTCACGAGCAGTACTTC.